Presented here are 2 T cell receptor beta chains from one specimen sequenced in a study of T cells in Graves' hyperthyroidism and ophthalmopathy. Amplification of TCR beta CDR3 regions was performed using RNA transcripts as template. First-round RT-PCR with HTBI primers amplified the TCR CDR3 region. One entry per CDR3 protein results from TCRdb running MiXCR on the multiplex PCR reads. The data hold fewer than 30,000 distinct CDR3 sequences, with under 55% observed a single time. Sequences were obtained from blood. These TCRs come from a woman in her thirties or forties with Graves' hyperthyroidism that later progressed to Graves' ophthalmopathy.

This clonotype is medium-sized. The CDR3 loop reads CGIARGDYNEQFF. In nucleotides, the CDR3 is TGCGGCATTGCCAGGGGCGATTACAATGAGCAGTTCTTC. The rearrangement uses TRBV20-1 and TRBJ2-1; D perhaps matches TRBD1 (6 bases). The length of the CDR3 is 13 residues. Germline V gives CDR1 DFQATT, CDR2 SNEGSKA (reference sequence).

This clonotype was observed at least ten times. Since a much larger clone is just one base distant, this may be a read error. V usage is TRBV6-2 or TRBV6-3 and J usage is TRBJ2-7; D is uncertain. Trimming removed 0 bases at V and 2 bases at J, with 8 bases between. The CDR3 length is 14 residues. The germline CDR1 and CDR2 sequences are MNHEY and SVGEGT. CDR3 sequence: CASSYSESAYEQYF. CDR3 in DNA: TGTGCCAGCAGTTACTCAGAGAGCGCCTACGAGCAGTACTTC.